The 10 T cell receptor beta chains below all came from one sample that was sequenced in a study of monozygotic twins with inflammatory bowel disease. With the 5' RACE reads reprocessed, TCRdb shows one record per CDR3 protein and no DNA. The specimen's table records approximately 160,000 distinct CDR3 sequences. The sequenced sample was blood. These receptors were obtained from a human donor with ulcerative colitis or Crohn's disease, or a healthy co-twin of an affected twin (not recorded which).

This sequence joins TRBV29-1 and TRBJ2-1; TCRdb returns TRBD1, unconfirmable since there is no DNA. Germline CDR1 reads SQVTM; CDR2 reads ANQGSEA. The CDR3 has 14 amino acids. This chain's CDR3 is CSTERGTTYNEQFF.

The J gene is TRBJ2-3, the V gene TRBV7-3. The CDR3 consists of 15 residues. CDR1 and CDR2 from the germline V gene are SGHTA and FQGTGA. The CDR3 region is CASSLTRVSTDTQYF.

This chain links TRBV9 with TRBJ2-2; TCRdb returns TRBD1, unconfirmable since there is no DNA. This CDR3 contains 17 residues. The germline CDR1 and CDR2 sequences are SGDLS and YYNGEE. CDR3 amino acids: CASSPPDRADFTGELFF.

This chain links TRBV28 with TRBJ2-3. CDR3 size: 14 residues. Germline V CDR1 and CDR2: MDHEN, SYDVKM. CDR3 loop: CASSFETRTDTQYF.

CDR3 residues: CASSPGLAGRQYF. This chain connects TRBV6-2 or TRBV6-3 to TRBJ2-3; TCRdb proposes TRBD2, but this gene call is untestable without DNA. CDR3 length equals 13 residues. The germline V gene encodes CDR1 MNHEY and CDR2 SVGEGT.

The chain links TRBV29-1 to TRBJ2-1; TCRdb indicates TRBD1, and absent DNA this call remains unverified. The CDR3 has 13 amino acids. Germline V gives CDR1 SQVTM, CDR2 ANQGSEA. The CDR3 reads CSAGDRGLHEQFF.

The CDR3 is CASSRILQGGSYGYTF. The rearrangement uses TRBV25-1 and TRBJ1-2; TCRdb picks TRBD1, but there is no DNA to check that call. The germline V gene encodes CDR1 MGHDK and CDR2 SYGVNS. There are 16 residues in the CDR3.

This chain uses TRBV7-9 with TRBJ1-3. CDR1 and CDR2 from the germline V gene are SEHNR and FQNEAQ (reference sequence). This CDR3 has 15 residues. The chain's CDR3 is CASSFTVNSGNTIYF. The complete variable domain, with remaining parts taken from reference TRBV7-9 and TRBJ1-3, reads DTGVSQNPRHKITKRGQNVTFRCDPISEHNRLYWYRQTLGQGPEFLTYFQNEAQLEKSRLLSDRFSAERPKGSFSTLEIQRTEQGDSAMYLCASSFTVNSGNTIYFGEGSWLTVV.

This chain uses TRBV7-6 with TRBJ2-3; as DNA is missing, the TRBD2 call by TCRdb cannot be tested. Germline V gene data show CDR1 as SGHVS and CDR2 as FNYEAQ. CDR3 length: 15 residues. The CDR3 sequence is CASSPLAGVVDTQYF.

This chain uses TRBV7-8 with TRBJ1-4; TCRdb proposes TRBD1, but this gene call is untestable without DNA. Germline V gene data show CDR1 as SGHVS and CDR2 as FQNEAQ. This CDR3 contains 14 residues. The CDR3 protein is CASSRTVSNEKLFF.